This TCR beta chain was retrieved from a study of CD8+ T cells in alopecia areata. Findings and limits, study-wide: The study also sequences resident alphabeta T cells of normal skin in scalp samples.

Turning to this clone: Its antigen remains unidentified.

Extraction and reverse transcription of RNA yielded cDNA as the sequencing template. Repertoires were generated with immunoSEQ multiplex PCR, while TCRdb's copy carries only in-frame clones and drops some. The table has about 130,000 clones, around three fifths seen once; the top ten hold less than 5.5%. The TCR sequence derives from a human donor with alopecia areata. The sample consisted of CD4+ T cells sorted from blood, taken at week 0.

CDR3 protein: CSALAGEQFF. DNA of the CDR3: TGCAGTGCCTTAGCGGGAGAGCAGTTCTTC. The V gene is TRBV20-1, the J gene TRBJ2-1, with 8 bases aligning to TRBD2. This CDR3 is 10 amino acids long. V was clipped by 6 bases and J by 10 bases; unmatched bases: 2. Germline V CDR1 and CDR2: DFQATT, SNEGSKA (reference sequence).